This TCR beta chain was recorded in a study of cytomegalovirus exposure and HLA in healthy donors. With regard to this clone: Antigen: not known.

Broader study findings: Earlier analysis found most TCR beta V segments productive about 90% or about 30% of the time. Listed as cytomegalovirus-associated were roughly 180 TCR beta chains.

Healthy donors of bone marrow made up the group. PCR employed 60 Vbeta and 13 Jbeta primers. Sequenced by immunoSEQ multiplex PCR; TCRdb stores in-frame clones only, minus some. The top ten clones hold approximately 4% of a sample with around 100,000 clones, roughly 73% of them seen once. Per the germline V gene, CDR1 is GTSNPN and CDR2 is SVGIG (reference sequence). The ends were cut back, 0 bases at V and 9 bases at J, with 12 bases in the middle. The CDR3 sequence is 14 residues long. This clonotype originated in a male donor in good health and CMV-seropositive. The sample comprised PBMCs. V gene TRBV30 combines with J gene TRBJ1-6, with D perhaps TRBD1 (5 bases). The CDR3 DNA is TGTGCCTGGAGTGTACAGGTGGGGATTTCACCCCTCCACTTT. Its protein is CAWSVQVGISPLHF.